This note documents a single T cell receptor beta chain sequence. Its antigen is as yet unknown. These data are taken from a study of CXCR3-negative and CXCR3-positive naive CD8 T cells. Overall study results and limits: More hydrophobic TRB CDR3s were found in CXCR3-positive naive cells than in CXCR3-negative naive cells. Naive subsets had comparable surface CD5, so TRB CDR3 properties gauged TCR strength. Partly lower CXCR3 expression followed cryopreservation, and most assays relied on fresh PBMCs.

There are 15 residues in the CDR3. Researchers prepared the TRB cDNA libraries using 5' RACE with UMI labels. For each CDR3 protein, TCRdb gives one entry from its re-call of the 5' RACE reads, without DNA. Listed are approximately 90,000 distinct CDR3 sequences; around 0.53% falls within the top ten. The sorting of each CD8+ T cell subset was done in triplicate, at more than 250,000 cells each. Naive CD8+ T cells had a CD45RO-CCR7+CD27+CD95- phenotype. What was sequenced was naive CXCR3+ CD8+ T cells from blood. Subset of the sample: CD45RO-CCR7+CD27+CD95- naive CD8+ T cells expressing CXCR3 (TNR3+). The V call is TRBV21-1, the J call TRBJ2-1; TCRdb's D call of TRBD1 is untestable without DNA. TRBV21-1 is reported as a pseudogene. The receptor's source is a human donor in good health. Some clones in this sample may be carry-over from other donors' samples. CDR3 residues: CASSNEQGSYNEQFF.